This T cell receptor (beta chain) stems from a study of T cell responses to AZD1222 COVID-19 vaccine (dated by TCRdb to the early 2020s). Study-wide context: Because spike-specific TCR depth and breadth did not differ between the two schedules, AZD1222 recipients who got a second dose at roughly 4 weeks were pooled with those who got a second dose at roughly 12 weeks. TCR sequencing covered some 240 trial participants: 207 given two doses of AZD1222 and 26 given two doses of MenACWY control vaccine. Enrollment into the trials was organized by age into subgroups of 18-55, 56-69 and 70-plus years, and those subgroups contained approximately 150, 30 and 60 TCR-sequenced participants, respectively. Beyond this particular receptor, the publication reports: Conclusions about previously exposed vaccinees are limited, since just 6 or 7 AZD1222 recipients were seropositive for SARS-CoV-2 at baseline. The whole spike protein was spanned by vaccine-associated CD4 TCRs, and dominant responses were seen in regions 160-218 and 743-854. Because no day 14 peak-response samples were available, repertoires were characterized only after the peak T cell response. Participants were mostly white British and included more females than males, and it was suggested by the authors that clonal diversity may have been underestimated. After two AZD1222 doses, spike-specific TCR breadth and depth were significantly higher than at day 0 and than in MenACWY recipients. Reportedly, almost half of the unique spike-specific TCRs recognized epitopes lying outside the regions that are mutated in the B.1.351 and B.1.1.7 variants. The 56-69-year group was small, and its depth increase did not reach significance, likely because of low power.

The germline V gene (reference sequence) provides CDR1 SEHNR and CDR2 FQNEAQ. CDR3 length: 16 amino acids, cysteine to phenylalanine. The retained sequence is limited to the CDR3, 48 bases, with the frame set at the first base. V has 6 bases trimmed and J has 5 bases trimmed; junction bases matching no gene number 13. On this clone: Its antigen is not yet known. Base qualities are not at hand, and no much larger clone is one base apart.

The CDR3 regions of human TCRbeta chains were analyzed by immunosequencing. From the authors' description of their analysis: TCRs in the repertoires were compared against a reference library of SARS-CoV-2-specific TCRs that had been generated with the MIRA antigen-specificity platform. Breadth was defined as the fraction of unique TCRs that were SARS-CoV-2-associated. Depth was defined as the fraction of total T cells that were SARS-CoV-2-associated. Each spike-specific TCR was assigned to its reactive spike region and to a CD4 or CD8 class using the MIRA data. Log10-transformed breadth and depth values were compared by one-way ANOVA with Sidak's multiple comparisons tests. Entries here come from immuneACCESS through TCRdb and include only in-frame sequences with V and J called. Some clones fail to appear in such tables; in the studies checked, an unresolved V gene covers under half of the shortfall, and the cause of the remainder is unknown. The DNA gave D and trimming, while V, J and clone size come from that table. Here the sample has around 100,000 clones; about 87% occur a single time. The ten largest clones add up to about 16% of the sample.

Read against the paper, the sample's time point label means: baseline before first vaccination. Samples from vaccinated people were obtained from the UK trials COV001 and COV002, which included a single-blind randomized controlled phase 2/3 trial of AZD1222 (ChAdOx1 nCoV-19) in healthy adults. For TCRbeta chain sequencing, PBMC samples from trial participants were taken at day 0 and at day 28 after the second dose. The source material was peripheral blood, sampled on day 0 of AZD1222 vaccination. This chain is built from TRBV7-9 and TRBJ2-5; 9 of the junction bases match TRBD1. The TCR comes from an adult in good health. At the DNA level, the sequence is TGTGCCAGCAGACTACGGAGGACAGGGGCAGGGGAGACCCAGTACTTC. Translated, it gives CASRLRRTGAGETQYF.